This T cell receptor (beta chain) emerged from a study of T cell repertoires in cytomegalovirus infection. Study overall: Epitope selection comprised recently identified HLA-C-restricted CMV epitopes and well-studied HLA-B-restricted CMV epitopes. Both CMV infection and a matching HLA type were indicated by public TCR beta signatures.

Overall study findings and caveats: Across the ex vivo response, the dominant clonotypes were HLA-C-restricted CMV-specific TCR beta clonotypes.

Germline V gene lookup returns CDR1 SGHTA and CDR2 FQGNSA. The CDR3 is 16 residues long. J lost 4 bases, V lost 1 base, and 7 bases had no gene match. The sample holds a few counts of this clonotype. What it binds is not known. Via MiXCR, TCRdb re-called the reads, giving one row per CDR3 protein. Here the sample spans around 120,000 distinct CDR3 sequences, around 45% being singletons. The chain employs TRBV7-2 and TRBJ2-3; TRBD1 aligns across 8 bases. Specimen: CD8+ T cells from cultured PBMCs, collected from culture after CMV antigen stimulation. The TCR comes from a human donor in good health (CMV status not recorded). Some clones in this sample may be carry-over from other donors' samples. The CDR3 sequence is CASSLVSGQGPDTQYF. The CDR3 DNA reads TGTGCCAGCAGCTTAGTATCTGGACAGGGACCAGATACGCAGTATTTT.